This TCR beta chain was retrieved from a study of glioma-infiltrating T cells after dendritic cell vaccination. Overall study context: Glioblastoma patients came from Phase I and II dendritic cell vaccination trials. Dendritic cell vaccine was injected intradermally three times, biweekly. Study-level points and caveats: Complete blood and tumor specimen sets were limited to few patients.

Regarding this clone: Its antigen is undetermined.

The CDR3 runs 14 residues. CDR1 SGHAT and CDR2 FQNNGV come from the germline V gene. Profiling relied on immunoSEQ multiplex PCR, and the TCRdb table lists in-frame clones only, not all of them. The sample lists around 58,000 clones; around 86% were seen once. Only patients with spare fresh-frozen tumor and over two years of follow-up were included. The TCR comes from a human donor with glioblastoma. Sequenced here: blood, sampled before dendritic cell vaccination. The chain carries TRBV11-2 and TRBJ2-5, with 7 bases lining up with TRBD1. TRBJ2-7 matches the DNA end more closely, so the J call is doubtful. The DNA of the CDR3 is TGTGCCAGCAGCATGGACAGGTTTTCCTACGAGCAGTACTTC. It specifies CASSMDRFSYEQYF.